This TCR beta chain derives from a study of blood T cell repertoires in COVID-19. Overall study context: The United States, Italy and Spain supplied acute and convalescent COVID-19 samples.

V shed 3 bases, J shed 9 bases, and the junction held 1 base outside the gene matches. This CDR3 region has 11 residues. The V gene's germline CDR1 is MDHEN and CDR2 SYDVKM. The authors' processing: Estimation of nucleated cell counts relied on the amplification of reference gene primers. This table comes from immunoSEQ multiplex PCR, and its TCRdb copy is limited to in-frame clones, with some not included. That table supplies the V and J calls and clone size; D and trimming were determined from the DNA. The sample yields about 320,000 clones, 86% seen once. Sample: peripheral blood. This sequence was found in a woman aged 50 to 60 with acute or convalescent COVID-19. The chain employs TRBV28 and TRBJ1-1, with 7 bases fitting TRBD1. The CDR3 protein is CASSLTGQAFF. The CDR3 DNA reads as TGTGCCAGCAGTTTGACAGGGCAAGCTTTCTTT.